This TCR beta chain was recovered during a study of Ad26.COV2.S vaccination and SARS-CoV-2 variants. The treatment is: about 20 received Ad26.COV2.S at low or high dose, single or two shots; roughly five received placebo; per-sample allocation not given. Vaccine and placebo recipients were sampled on day 63 after the first injection. The repertoire was sequenced with immunoSEQ multiplex PCR; TCRdb's copy has only in-frame clones and lacks some. The repertoire holds 350,000 to 450,000 clones, with about 85% as singletons. The clonotype comes from a person between 18 and 60 years old who received the Ad26.COV2.S COVID-19 vaccine or a placebo. The specimen comprised peripheral blood, sampled in a trial of Ad26.COV2.S vaccine versus placebo.

The CDR3 sequence: CASSRSGGAYEQYF. CDR3 coding DNA: TGTGCCAGCAGTCGGAGCGGGGGGGCTTACGAGCAGTACTTC. V gene TRBV6-5 combines with J gene TRBJ2-7; 10 nucleotides match TRBD2. Germline loops: CDR1 MNHEY, CDR2 SVGAGI. There are 14 residues in the CDR3. Germline trimming cut 5 bases from V and 4 bases from J; bases unmatched to any gene: 5.